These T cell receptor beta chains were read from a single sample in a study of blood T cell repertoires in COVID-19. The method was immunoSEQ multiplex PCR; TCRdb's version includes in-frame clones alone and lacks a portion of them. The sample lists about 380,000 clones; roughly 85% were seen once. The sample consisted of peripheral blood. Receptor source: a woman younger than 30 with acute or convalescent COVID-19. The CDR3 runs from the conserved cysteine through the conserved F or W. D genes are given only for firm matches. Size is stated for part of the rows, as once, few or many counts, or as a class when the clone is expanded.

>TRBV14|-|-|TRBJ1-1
CASSPLWNTEAFF
TGTGCCAGCAGCCCCCTATGGAACACTGAAGCTTTCTTT
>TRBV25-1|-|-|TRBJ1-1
CASSETQGAEAFF
TGTGCCAGCAGTGAAACCCAAGGAGCTGAAGCTTTCTTT
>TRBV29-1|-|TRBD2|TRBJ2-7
CSVGLAGTYEQYF
TGCAGCGTAGGACTAGCCGGGACCTACGAGCAGTACTTC
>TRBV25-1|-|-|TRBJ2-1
CASSDPGDPSSYNEQFF
TGTGCCAGCAGTGATCCAGGGGACCCCTCCTCCTACAATGAGCAGTTCTTC
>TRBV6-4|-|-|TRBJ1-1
CASERGRLNTEAFF
TGTGCCAGCGAGCGCGGGCGCCTGAACACTGAAGCTTTCTTT
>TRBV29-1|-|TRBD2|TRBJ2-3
CSLSESGSRTDTQYF
TGCAGCCTGTCGGAGAGCGGGAGTAGGACAGATACGCAGTATTTT
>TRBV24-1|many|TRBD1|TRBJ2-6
CATSLTGDGANVLTF
TGTGCCACCAGCTTAACAGGGGACGGGGCCAACGTCCTGACTTTC
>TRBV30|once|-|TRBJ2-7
CAWSVPRVEQYF
TGTGCCTGGAGTGTTCCCAGGGTCGAGCAGTACTTC
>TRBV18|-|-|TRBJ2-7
CASSPRQVPEQYF
TGTGCCAGCTCACCACGACAGGTCCCCGAGCAGTACTTC
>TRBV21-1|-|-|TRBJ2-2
CASSKAEGTGDTGELFF
TGTGCCAGCAGTAAAGCGGAAGGGACAGGCGACACCGGGGAGCTGTTTTTT
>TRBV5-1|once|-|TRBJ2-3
CASSLDRNTDTQYF
TGCGCCAGCAGCTTAGACAGGAACACAGATACGCAGTATTTT
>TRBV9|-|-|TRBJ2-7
CASSGESRVYEQYF
TGTGCCAGCAGCGGGGAATCCAGGGTTTACGAGCAGTACTTC
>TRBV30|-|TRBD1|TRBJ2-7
CAWGDRNYEQYF
TGTGCCTGGGGGGACAGGAACTACGAGCAGTACTTC
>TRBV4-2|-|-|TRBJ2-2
CASSQVIDRYTGELFF
TGTGCCAGCAGCCAAGTAATCGACAGGTACACCGGGGAGCTGTTTTTT
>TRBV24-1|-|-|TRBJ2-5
CATSDLGSDRSLQETQYF
TGTGCCACCAGTGATTTGGGAAGCGACAGGAGCCTTCAAGAGACCCAGTACTTC
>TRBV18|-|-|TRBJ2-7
CASSATLEDPYEQYF
TGTGCCAGCTCAGCTACTTTAGAAGATCCCTACGAGCAGTACTTC
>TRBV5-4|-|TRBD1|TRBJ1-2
CASSLEQGSGYTF
TGTGCCAGCAGCTTGGAACAGGGGAGTGGCTACACCTTC
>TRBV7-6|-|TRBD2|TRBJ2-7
CASSLETSGSFEQYF
TGTGCCAGCAGCTTGGAAACTAGCGGGAGCTTTGAGCAGTACTTC
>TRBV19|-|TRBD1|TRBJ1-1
CASSDRGNTEAFF
TGTGCCAGTAGTGACAGGGGGAACACTGAAGCTTTCTTT
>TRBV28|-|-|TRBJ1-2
CASSFQGRTYGYTF
TGTGCCAGCAGTTTTCAGGGGCGTACTTATGGCTACACCTTC
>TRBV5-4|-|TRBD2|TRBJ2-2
CASSFPTSQNTGELFF
TGTGCCAGCAGCTTCCCGACTAGCCAGAACACCGGGGAGCTGTTTTTT
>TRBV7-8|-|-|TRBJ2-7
CASTGMISYEQYF
TGTGCCAGCACCGGTATGATATCCTACGAGCAGTACTTC
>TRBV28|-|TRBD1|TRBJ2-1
CASSYRDRGNEQFF
TGTGCCAGCAGTTACCGGGACAGGGGTAATGAGCAGTTCTTC
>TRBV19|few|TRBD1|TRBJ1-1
CASRGGQGNIEAFF
TGTGCCAGTAGAGGTGGACAGGGTAACATTGAAGCTTTCTTT
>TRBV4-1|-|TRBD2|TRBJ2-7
CASSPSPGTSGSVQYF
TGCGCCAGCAGCCCCTCCCCCGGGACTAGCGGGTCGGTGCAGTACTTC